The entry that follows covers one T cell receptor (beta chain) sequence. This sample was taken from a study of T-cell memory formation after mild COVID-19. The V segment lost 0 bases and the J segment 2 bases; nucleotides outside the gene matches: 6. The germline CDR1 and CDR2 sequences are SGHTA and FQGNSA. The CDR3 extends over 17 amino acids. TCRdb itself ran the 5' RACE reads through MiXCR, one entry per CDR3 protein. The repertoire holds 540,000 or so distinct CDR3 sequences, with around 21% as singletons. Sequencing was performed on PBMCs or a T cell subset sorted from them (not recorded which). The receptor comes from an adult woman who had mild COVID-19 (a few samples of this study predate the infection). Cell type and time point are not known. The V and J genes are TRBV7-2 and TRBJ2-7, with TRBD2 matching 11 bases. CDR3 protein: CASSLAVASGRPYEQYF. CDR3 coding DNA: TGTGCCAGCAGCTTAGCGGTAGCTAGCGGGAGGCCCTACGAGCAGTACTTC.